These 27 T cell receptor beta chains were sequenced from one sample in a study of regulatory T cells in long-lasting Graves disease. The sample's time point: newly diagnosed GD, antithyroid drugs for less than 3 months. Scientists built the TCR library using RNA that was extracted from PBMCs. TCR beta libraries were built with iRepertoire HTBI primers and Arm-PCR of CDR3 regions. Via MiXCR, TCRdb re-called the multiplex PCR reads, giving one row per CDR3 protein. The data hold 510,000 or so distinct CDR3 sequences, with about 12% observed a single time. The same specimen was also included in a second study, on T cells in Graves' hyperthyroidism and ophthalmopathy.

Sequencing used peripheral blood mononuclear cells (PBMCs), obtained at new diagnosis, from a patient treated with antithyroid drugs. Receptors were obtained from a woman aged 25 to 39 with Graves disease.

Details on this clonotype: A far larger clone is one nucleotide away, so this likely arose from a read error. The chain combines TRBV14 with TRBJ2-2; D is undetermined. The length of the CDR3 is 12 residues. CDR1 is SGHDN and CDR2 is FVKESK in the germline V gene. The CDR3 reads CASSFATEELFF. The CDR3 DNA follows: TGTGCCAGCAGTTTCGCGACCGAGGAGCTGTTTTTT. Combining the CDR3 with reference TRBV14 and TRBJ2-2 gives the whole variable domain EAGVTQFPSHSVIEKGQTVTLRCDPISGHDNLYWYRRVMGKEIKFLLHFVKESKQDESGMPNNRFLAERTGGTYSTLKVQPAELEDSGVYFCASSFATEELFFGEGSRLTVL.

This clonotype was detected many times. V gene TRBV3-1 combines with J gene TRBJ1-2; maybe TRBD1 (5 bases). Trimming removed 6 bases at V and 8 bases at J, with 25 bases between. This CDR3 comprises 16 residues. Looked up from germline, CDR1 is LGHDT and CDR2 is YNNKEL (reference sequence). CDR3 sequence: CASRKSTGTLSGGYTF. The CDR3, as DNA: TGTGCCAGCAGGAAAAGTACCGGGACCCTCAGTGGAGGCTACACCTTC.

This clonotype was observed at least ten times. V usage is TRBV18 and J usage is TRBJ1-1; D may be TRBD1 (5 bases). Germline loops: CDR1 KGHSH, CDR2 LQKENI. This CDR3 comprises 14 residues. V dropped 6 bases and J dropped 0 bases, with 11 bases sitting between them. The CDR3 spells CASSSTAMNTEAFF. CDR3 nucleotide sequence: TGTGCCAGCTCCTCGACAGCTATGAACACTGAAGCTTTCTTT. Drawing the rest from reference TRBV18 and TRBJ1-1, the complete variable domain is NAGVMQNPRHLVRRRGQEARLRCSPMKGHSHVYWYRQLPEEGLKFMVYLQKENIIDESGMPKERFSAEFPKEGPSILRIQQVVRGDSAAYFCASSSTAMNTEAFFGQGTRLTVV.

This clonotype was detected only a few times. A much larger clone differs by one base, so this may be a read error. The conserved final phenylalanine or tryptophan is absent from the CDR3, which likely points to a read error. V usage is TRBV30 and J usage is TRBJ1-4, with TRBD1 as a possible D gene (5 bases). Between the trimmed V and J ends, which lost 5 bases and 3 bases, there was a span of 13 bases. The CDR3 runs to 14 residues. Germline CDR1 is GTSNPN and CDR2 is SVGIG (reference sequence). CDR3 in DNA: TGTGCCTGGGGGGGAGGACAACCTAATGAAAAACTGTTTCTT. Its protein is CAWGGGQPNEKLFL.

The gene calls are TRBV28 and TRBJ2-7; a possible D gene is TRBD2 (6 bases). The CDR3 sequence is 13 residues long. V lost 3 bases to trimming and J lost 4 bases, with 10 bases between them. Germline V lookup: CDR1 MDHEN, CDR2 SYDVKM. Here the CDR3 DNA reads TGTGCCAGCAGTTTGCCGGGACTTTACGAGCAGTACTTC. This translates into CASSLPGLYEQYF.

The genes are TRBV7-9 and TRBJ2-1; 14 bases are shared with TRBD2. Unmatched junction bases numbered 4, after V lost 0 bases and J lost 6 bases. The CDR3 length is 17 residues. The germline V gene has CDR1 SEHNR and CDR2 FQNEAQ (reference sequence). The CDR3 loop reads CASSLAPTSGRGNEQFF. The CDR3 DNA reads as TGTGCCAGCAGCTTAGCTCCGACTAGCGGGAGGGGCAATGAGCAGTTCTTC.

The chain couples TRBV7-2 to TRBJ1-4, with D perhaps TRBD1 (5 bases). The germline V and J ends were trimmed by 4 bases and 8 bases, with 11 bases remaining between them. This CDR3 is 13 amino acids long. CDR1 and CDR2 (germline): SGHTA, FQGNSA. The CDR3 is CASSSGNTEKLFF. CDR3 sequence (DNA): TGTGCCAGCAGCTCAGGGAATACGGAAAAACTGTTTTTT. Together with reference TRBV7-2 and TRBJ1-4, the CDR3 gives the full variable domain: GAGVSQSPSNKVTEKGKDVELRCDPISGHTALYWYRQSLGQGLEFLIYFQGNSAPDKSGLPSDRFSAERTGGSVSTLTIQRTQQEDSAVYLCASSSGNTEKLFFGSGTQLSVL.

The chain carries TRBV19 and TRBJ2-1, with TRBD1 as a possible D gene (5 bases). CDR1 is LNHDA, CDR2 SQIVND, per germline (reference sequence). The CDR3 is 15 residues long. Trimming shortened V by 3 bases and J by 7 bases, and 16 bases separated the two germline ends. CDR3 DNA sequence: TGTGCCAGTAGTATCTATGGGGCGGAAACAAATGAGCAGTTCTTC. Translating it yields CASSIYGAETNEQFF.

This clonotype was picked up many times. This chain links TRBV19 with TRBJ1-1; D possibly corresponds to TRBD1 (6 bases). The V and J ends lost 6 bases and 1 base respectively, with 12 bases between them. The CDR3 spans 14 residues. Germline-derived CDR1 and CDR2 are LNHDA and SQIVND (reference sequence). For the CDR3, the DNA is TGTGCCAGTAGCGCTCAAGGGGGGAACACTGAAGCTTTCTTT. Translation gives CASSAQGGNTEAFF.

A few counts support this clonotype. The chain carries TRBV30 and TRBJ2-1; D is unresolved. Germline values: CDR1 GTSNPN, CDR2 SVGIG (reference sequence). There are 13 residues in the CDR3. The ends were cut back, 3 bases at V and 2 bases at J, with 8 bases in the middle. CDR3 loop: CAWRATTYNEQFF. CDR3 DNA: TGTGCCTGGAGGGCTACCACCTACAATGAGCAGTTCTTC.

This clonotype was detected only a few times. The CDR3 DNA follows: TGTGCCAGCAGCTTAAAAGGGTTGTACCAAGAGACCCAGTACTTC. As protein: CASSLKGLYQETQYF. The J gene is TRBJ2-5, the V gene TRBV7-9; D unresolved. Germline loops: CDR1 SEHNR, CDR2 FQNEAQ (reference sequence). The CDR3 runs 15 residues. V was cut by 2 bases and J by 0 bases, with 10 bases left in between.

This clonotype was detected many times. This chain uses TRBV6-5 with TRBJ1-4; no clear D. V dropped 2 bases and J dropped 4 bases, with 5 bases sitting between them. This CDR3 region has 13 residues. Germline assignment: CDR1 MNHEY and CDR2 SVGAGI. The CDR3 DNA follows: TGTGCCAGCAGTTACCGTTTTAATGAAAAACTGTTTTTT. It encodes CASSYRFNEKLFF.

This clonotype was detected ten times or more. The rearrangement links TRBV3-1 to TRBJ2-2; D uncertain. From germline, CDR1 is LGHDT and CDR2 YNNKEL (reference sequence). The CDR3 spans 13 residues. Trimming took off 0 bases at V and 7 bases at J, with 6 bases between the two ends. The CDR3 loop reads CASSQDRGGELFF. As DNA, the CDR3 is TGTGCCAGCAGCCAAGATCGTGGCGGGGAGCTGTTTTTT. The whole variable domain, filled in from reference TRBV3-1 and TRBJ2-2, reads DTAVSQTPKYLVTQMGNDKSIKCEQNLGHDTMYWYKQDSKKFLKIMFSYNNKELIINETVPNRFSPKSPDKAHLNLHINSLELGDSAVYFCASSQDRGGELFFGEGSRLTVL.

In this sample, this clonotype turned up many times. The chain uses TRBV3-1 and TRBJ2-4; the D is unclear. Germline V gene sequence: CDR1 LGHDT, CDR2 YNNKEL (reference sequence). This CDR3 has 12 amino acids. V was trimmed by 1 base and J by 6 bases, leaving 4 bases between them. CDR3 in amino acids: CASSQVGNIQYF. In DNA form, the CDR3 reads TGTGCCAGCAGCCAAGTAGGAAACATTCAGTACTTC.

The chain employs TRBV18 and TRBJ1-1, with TRBD1 identical over 8 bases. From germline, CDR1 is KGHSH and CDR2 LQKENI. V was pared by 1 base and J by 4 bases, with 8 bases of the junction left unmatched. The CDR3 has 16 residues. The CDR3 sequence is CASSPRRTGLGTEAFF. Written as DNA, the CDR3 is TGTGCCAGCTCACCACGTCGGACAGGGCTGGGCACTGAAGCTTTCTTT. Based on the CDR3 plus reference TRBV18 and TRBJ1-1, the full variable domain is NAGVMQNPRHLVRRRGQEARLRCSPMKGHSHVYWYRQLPEEGLKFMVYLQKENIIDESGMPKERFSAEFPKEGPSILRIQQVVRGDSAAYFCASSPRRTGLGTEAFFGQGTRLTVV.

This clonotype was seen ten or more times. The genes are TRBV30 and TRBJ1-5; tentative D call: TRBD1 (5 bases). V lost 4 bases and J 5 bases, leaving 12 bases between the germline ends. Per the germline V gene, CDR1 is GTSNPN and CDR2 is SVGIG (reference sequence). The CDR3 runs 13 residues. The CDR3 protein is CAWNRGLYQPQHF. The CDR3 coding sequence is TGTGCCTGGAATCGGGGACTTTATCAGCCCCAGCATTTT.

This clonotype has at least ten counts. The genes are TRBV7-3 and TRBJ2-3; D uncertain. Germline CDR1 is SGHTA and CDR2 is FQGTGA. Trimming removed 3 bases at V and 0 bases at J, with 7 bases between. This CDR3 contains 14 residues. CDR3 nucleotide sequence: TGTGCCAGCAGCTTCGGATTTAGCACAGATACGCAGTATTTT. Translation: CASSFGFSTDTQYF.

This clonotype showed up many times. CDR3 sequence: CASSLRTGSNTDTQYF. CDR3 nucleotides: TGTGCCAGCAGCCTGAGGACAGGGAGTAACACAGATACGCAGTATTTT. The chain couples TRBV7-9 to TRBJ2-3, with 8 bases identical to TRBD1. The J segment lost 2 bases and the V segment lost 5 bases, leaving 9 bases of the junction unmatched. Germline V gene data show CDR1 as SEHNR and CDR2 as FQNEAQ (reference sequence). The CDR3 spans 16 residues.

This clonotype was counted ten times or more. The rearrangement links TRBV20-1 to TRBJ2-3, with TRBD1 matching over 10 bases. The ends lost 1 base at V and 4 bases at J; junction bases unmatched: 5. CDR1 is DFQATT, CDR2 SNEGSKA, per germline (reference sequence). The length of the CDR3 is 15 residues. The chain's CDR3 is CSARGGQGRPDTQYF. Written as DNA, the CDR3 is TGCAGTGCTAGAGGGGGACAGGGGCGCCCAGATACGCAGTATTTT.

This clonotype was picked up many times. The chain links TRBV27 to TRBJ1-4, with 8 bases lining up with TRBD1. The CDR3 runs 16 residues. Germline V lookup: CDR1 MNHEY, CDR2 SMNVEV (reference sequence). V shed 4 bases and J 4 bases; nucleotides not matched to a gene: 8. CDR3 sequence reads: CASSYARGRGNEKLFF. Here the CDR3 DNA reads TGTGCCAGCAGTTACGCCAGGGGGCGCGGTAATGAAAAACTGTTTTTT.

This clonotype was recorded at least ten times. This chain uses TRBV12-3 or TRBV12-4 with TRBJ2-1; perhaps D is TRBD1 or TRBD2 (5 bases each). The CDR3 totals 15 residues. The V and J ends lost 9 bases and 5 bases respectively, with 20 bases between them. CDR3 residues: CASSERGSYNNEQFF. CDR3 DNA: TGTGCCAGTTCCGAGAGGGGCTCGTACAACAATGAGCAGTTCTTC.

Only a few counts were recorded for this clonotype. The V gene is TRBV4-1, the J gene TRBJ1-1; no definite D call. Germline CDR1 reads MGHRA; CDR2 reads YSYEKL. Between the trimmed V and J ends, which lost 7 bases and 4 bases, there was a span of 16 bases. The CDR3 covers 14 residues. The CDR3 spells CASTDPLRGTEAFF. As DNA, the CDR3 is TGCGCCAGCACTGACCCGCTCCGAGGCACTGAAGCTTTCTTT.

There are many counts of this clonotype. This chain uses TRBV2 with TRBJ1-1; possible D gene TRBD1, 6 bases. The germline V gene has CDR1 SNHLY and CDR2 FYNNEI. The V end was cut by 7 bases, the J end by 11 bases, with 17 bases between. The CDR3 length is 12 residues. The CDR3 protein is CASKGRGTKAFF. Here the CDR3 DNA reads TGTGCCAGCAAGGGTCGCGGGACAAAGGCTTTCTTT.

The chain is built from TRBV30 and TRBJ2-4; 7 bases are shared with TRBD1. With 0 bases clipped from V and 7 bases from J, the junction kept 12 bases outside the gene matches. Looked up from germline, CDR1 is GTSNPN and CDR2 is SVGIG (reference sequence). The CDR3 is 16 amino acids. CDR3 loop: CAWSVGQGVAQNIQYF. Here the CDR3 DNA reads TGTGCCTGGAGTGTAGGGCAGGGGGTAGCCCAGAACATTCAGTACTTC.

This clonotype occurred a few times. A much larger clone differs from this one at a single base, so this may be a read error. This chain connects TRBV5-1 to TRBJ2-2; tentatively, D is TRBD1 (5 bases). Germline CDR1 reads SGHRS; CDR2 reads YFSETQ. The CDR3 consists of 16 residues. DNA of the CDR3: TGCGCCAGCGGCTTGGCCCCAGGGATCGGCACCGGGGAGCTGTTTTTT. Protein sequence: CASGLAPGIGTGELFF. Drawing the rest from reference TRBV5-1 and TRBJ2-2, the complete variable domain is KAGVTQTPRYLIKTRGQQVTLSCSPISGHRSVSWYQQTPGQGLQFLFEYFSETQRNKGNFPGRFSGRQFSNSRSEMNVSTLELGDSALYLCASGLAPGIGTGELFFGEGSRLTVL.

This clonotype was counted at least ten times. CDR3 sequence: CASSPRDTATDTQYF. In DNA, the CDR3 is TGTGCCAGCAGCCCCCGGGACACCGCCACAGATACGCAGTATTTT. The chain couples TRBV13 to TRBJ2-3; TRBD1 is a possible D gene (6 bases). The CDR3 consists of 15 residues. V lost 5 bases, J lost 2 bases, and 14 bases lay in between. Germline V gives CDR1 PRHDT, CDR2 FYEKMQ (reference sequence).

The table lists this clonotype with many counts. The chain employs TRBV7-3 and TRBJ2-7, with no clear D. The V and J ends lost 5 bases and 4 bases respectively, with 12 bases between them. Per germline, CDR1 SGHTA and CDR2 FQGTGA. The CDR3 contains 13 residues. The CDR3 coding sequence is TGTGCCAGCAGCGACGGACCCGGGTACGAGCAGTACTTC. Translation: CASSDGPGYEQYF. Using reference TRBV7-3 and TRBJ2-7 for the parts outside the CDR3, the full variable domain is GAGVSQTPSNKVTEKGKYVELRCDPISGHTALYWYRQSLGQGPEFLIYFQGTGAADDSGLPNDRFFAVRPEGSVSTLKIQRTERGDSAVYLCASSDGPGYEQYFGPGTRLTVT.